The entry below gives a single T cell receptor beta chain sequence along with its context. This sample is drawn from a study of T cells expressing NK-cell markers. At the level of the study: The TCR beta repertoires originated in sorted CD3+CD56+NKG2C+, CD3+CD56+NKG2C- and CD3+CD56-NKG2C+ T cells.

TCRdb re-called the 5' RACE reads; every CDR3 protein appears as one record, without DNA. The listing contains 250,000 or so distinct CDR3 sequences. CDR1 and CDR2 from the germline V gene are SGHKS and YYEKEE (reference sequence). This CDR3 region has 15 residues. The sequencing sample was made of blood T cells: a sorted CD56 or NKG2C T cell subset, CD4+ or CD8+ T cells, or bulk PBMC T cells (not recorded which). This TCR was sampled from a woman aged 18 to 69 in good health. The chain carries TRBV5-5 and TRBJ1-1. The CDR3 loop reads CASSSRWTGNTEAFF.